A selection of T cell receptor beta chains follows, all from one sample in a study of beta chain features in type 1 diabetes. Sequencing used immunoSEQ multiplex PCR; TCRdb keeps in-frame clones, though not all of them. The top ten clones hold around 0.02% of a sample with 300,000 to 450,000 clones, roughly 12% of them seen once. The sample comprised naive CD4+ T cells from blood. The receptors were gathered from a young man in good health. The CDR3 runs from the conserved cysteine through the conserved F or W. D genes are given only for firm matches. A row's size may be missing; if present it is once, few, many or a size class.

j_call d_call v_call clone_size cdr3_aa cdr3_nt
TRBJ1-5 TRBD1 TRBV7-2 - CASSPNGQGSQPQHF TGTGCCAGCAGTCCAAACGGACAGGGAAGTCAGCCCCAGCATTTT
TRBJ2-5 TRBD2 TRBV5-1 few CASSSGGAWETQYF TGCGCCAGCAGCTCCGGGGGGGCCTGGGAGACCCAGTACTTC
TRBJ1-5 - TRBV19 - CASSIVVYRSNQPQHF TGTGCCAGTAGTATAGTGGTCTACCGTAGCAATCAGCCCCAGCATTTT
TRBJ2-1 - TRBV7-9 few CASSLMSSYNEQFF TGTGCCAGCAGCTTAATGAGCTCCTACAATGAGCAGTTCTTC
TRBJ1-1 - TRBV7-7 few CASTPVGTRTEAFF TGTGCCAGCACCCCGGTAGGGACACGCACTGAAGCTTTCTTT
TRBJ1-4 - TRBV30 - CALRSGGATNEKLFF TGTGCCTTGAGGTCCGGAGGGGCAACTAATGAAAAACTGTTTTTT
TRBJ1-2 - TRBV30 - CAWSVGAAGYTF TGTGCCTGGAGTGTGGGGGCGGCTGGCTACACCTTC
TRBJ2-1 - TRBV5-1 - CASSLGPLGTSSYNEQFF TGCGCCAGCAGCTTGGGGCCCCTAGGGACTTCCTCCTACAATGAGCAGTTCTTC
TRBJ1-1 - TRBV7-3 few CASSPQGGVWGTEAFF TGTGCCAGCAGCCCCCAAGGGGGGGTCTGGGGCACTGAAGCTTTCTTT
TRBJ2-4 TRBD2 TRBV28 - CASSLKTSGATALVAKNIQYF TGTGCCAGCAGTTTAAAGACTAGCGGGGCAACAGCTTTGGTAGCCAAAAACATTCAGTACTTC
TRBJ1-1 TRBD1 TRBV29-1 few CSVGDRRNTEAFF TGCAGCGTTGGGGACAGGCGGAACACTGAAGCTTTCTTT
TRBJ1-2 - TRBV9 - CASSVGGQRHGYTF TGTGCCAGCAGCGTAGGAGGACAGAGGCATGGCTACACCTTC
TRBJ2-3 TRBD1 TRBV5-1 - CASSQGQGGPDTQYF TGCGCCAGCAGCCAGGGACAGGGGGGTCCAGATACGCAGTATTTT
TRBJ2-5 TRBD1 TRBV10-3 few CAISEGRGIQETQYF TGTGCCATCAGTGAGGGCAGGGGGATACAAGAGACCCAGTACTTC
TRBJ1-5 TRBD1 TRBV7-9 many CAEGGRESNQPQHF TGTGCCGAAGGGGGCAGGGAGAGCAATCAGCCCCAGCATTTT
TRBJ2-5 - TRBV5-4 many CASSLDREETQYF TGTGCCAGCAGCTTGGACAGGGAAGAGACCCAGTACTTC
TRBJ1-1 - TRBV28 few CASSGAGRSGFF TGTGCCAGCAGTGGAGCCGGGAGAAGTGGTTTCTTT
TRBJ2-3 TRBD1 TRBV28 - CASRRDRGNTDTQYF TGTGCCAGCAGACGAGACAGGGGAAACACAGATACGCAGTATTTT
TRBJ1-4 TRBD1 TRBV5-1 - CASSGTTGGTNEKLFF TGCGCCAGCAGCGGAACAACAGGGGGAACTAATGAAAAACTGTTTTTT
TRBJ1-1 TRBD1 TRBV30 few CAWSRDRDTEAFF TGTGCCTGGAGTAGGGACAGGGATACTGAAGCTTTCTTT
TRBJ2-3 TRBD2 TRBV23-1 few CASSQSPPGLALQIFTDTQYF TGCGCCAGCAGTCAATCCCCTCCGGGACTAGCCCTTCAGATATTCACAGATACGCAGTATTTT
TRBJ2-5 - TRBV19 few CASGRDTQETQYF TGTGCCAGTGGAAGGGACACCCAAGAGACCCAGTACTTC
TRBJ1-5 TRBD1 TRBV19 few CASSRMLRDSSFQPQHF TGTGCCAGTAGTCGGATGTTGAGGGACAGCTCTTTTCAGCCCCAGCATTTT
TRBJ1-5 - TRBV7-2 - CASSAATGLIGQPQHF TGTGCCAGCAGCGCGGCGACAGGCCTTATCGGTCAGCCCCAGCATTTT